This TCR beta chain was retrieved from a study of a mutant IDH1 vaccine in newly diagnosed glioma. Background on the study: The patients were given eight vaccinations, one each in weeks 1, 3, 5, 7, 11, 15, 19 and 23. With temozolomide cycles, or 4-6 weeks after radiotherapy alone, vaccination was started.

Assay: immunoSEQ multiplex PCR; the TCRdb copy retains only in-frame clones and omits some. The sample comprises some 60,000 clones, 84% of which are singletons, and roughly 3.6% rests with the top ten. Noted time point: week 11, during vaccination. Alongside topical imiquimod, each dose of vaccine comprised 300 ug of mutant IDH1 20-mer peptide. Worth noting for this clone: Its antigen is currently unknown.

CDR1 is SEHNR and CDR2 is FQNEAQ in the germline V gene (reference sequence). The CDR3 consists of 14 residues. The V gene lost 4 bases and the J gene lost 6 bases, with 15 bases spanning the gap. Findings of the study overall: Among top peripheral T cell clonotypes, changes seemed unrelated to pseudoprogression. The vaccine induced immune responses, and these occurred in approximately 93% of patients.

J is TRBJ1-2 and V is TRBV7-9; possible D gene TRBD1, 5 bases. This clonotype originated in a man between 25 and 39 years old with glioma. This specimen consisted of PBMCs, obtained from a glioma patient whose treatment included an IDH1 peptide vaccine. The CDR3 region has the DNA TGTGCCAGCAGCTCATTGACAGCTTCGGATGGCTACACCTTC. As protein: CASSSLTASDGYTF.